The 23 T cell receptor beta chains below all came from one sample that was sequenced in a study of CD8+CD57+ T cells in acquired aplastic anemia. The template for TCR beta VDJ and CDR3 sequence profiling was genomic DNA. TCRdb reprocessed the reads via MiXCR and lists one record per CDR3 protein. The repertoire holds 75,000 to 80,000 distinct CDR3 sequences, about 70% seen once, with 65% to 85% in the top ten. CD8+CD57+ cell expansion, shown by flow cytometry, had occurred in the patients selected for sequencing. Source material: sorted CD4+, CD8+, or CD8+CD57+ T cells (not recorded which) from PBMCs. The receptors originated from a human donor with aplastic anemia.

This chain's CDR3 is CAVTGTDGNSPLHF. The CDR3 DNA reads as TGTGCCGTTACCGGGACCGATGGGAATTCACCCCTCCACTTT. The J gene is TRBJ1-6, the V gene TRBV10-3; D is perhaps TRBD1 (5 bases). Trimming removed 11 bases at V and 7 bases at J, with 18 bases between. This CDR3 has 14 residues. Germline values: CDR1 ENHRY, CDR2 SYGVKD.

V is TRBV7-2 and J is TRBJ2-5; tentative D call: TRBD2 (5 bases). Trimming cost V 5 bases and J 4 bases, with 5 bases left between them. Germline loops: CDR1 SGHTA, CDR2 FQGNSA. This CDR3 contains 11 residues. CDR3 sequence reads: CASSAGETQYF. The DNA for the CDR3 is TGTGCCAGCAGCGCGGGAGAGACCCAGTACTTC. Variable domain in full (rest from reference TRBV7-2 and TRBJ2-5): GAGVSQSPSNKVTEKGKDVELRCDPISGHTALYWYRQSLGQGLEFLIYFQGNSAPDKSGLPSDRFSAERTGGSVSTLTIQRTQQEDSAVYLCASSAGETQYFGPGTRLLVL.

As regards this clonotype: At one of its ends the junction is not consistent with the germline gene, which may arise from a read error. The chain links TRBV5-1 to TRBJ2-1; the match to TRBD2 covers 8 bases. This CDR3 is built from 14 residues. Germline-derived CDR1 and CDR2 are SGHRS and YFSETQ. For the CDR3, the DNA is TGCACCAGCCCTAAGCGGGAGTTTAGGAATGAGCAGTTCTTC. Its translation: CTSPKREFRNEQFF.

The J gene is TRBJ1-2, the V gene TRBV29-1, with D possibly matching TRBD1 (6 bases). Looked up from germline, CDR1 is SQVTM and CDR2 is ANQGSEA. Trimming took 4 bases from V and 2 from J, leaving 14 bases between them. The CDR3 has 14 residues. The chain's CDR3 is CSVAQRGRNYGYTF. CDR3 in DNA: TGCAGCGTTGCCCAACGGGGGCGAAACTATGGCTACACCTTC.

This chain joins TRBV11-1 and TRBJ2-2, with a possible D match to TRBD1 (6 bases). V lost 8 bases and J 3 bases, leaving 25 bases between the germline ends. Germline V gene sequence: CDR1 SGHAT, CDR2 FQDESV (reference sequence). The CDR3 extends over 18 amino acids. The CDR3 sequence: CASDTGRDIPFYTGELFF. In DNA, the CDR3 is TGTGCCAGCGACACTGGCCGGGACATTCCCTTTTACACCGGGGAGCTGTTTTTT.

The chain employs TRBV25-1 and TRBJ2-3; TRBD2 might be the D (5 bases). This CDR3 is built from 17 residues. Per the germline V gene, CDR1 is MGHDK and CDR2 is SYGVNS. V was pared by 2 bases and J by 0 bases, with 15 bases between. CDR3 sequence reads: CASSERPREFSTDTQYF. In DNA form, the CDR3 reads TGTGCCAGCAGTGAACGTCCGAGGGAGTTTAGCACAGATACGCAGTATTTT.

This chain connects TRBV7-2 to TRBJ1-6; D might be TRBD1 (6 bases). The CDR3 loop spans 12 amino acids. CDR1 SGHTA and CDR2 FQGNSA come from the germline V gene. The V and J ends lost 10 bases and 10 bases respectively, with 14 bases between them. DNA for the CDR3: TGTGCCACCAACGACAGGTTCTCACCCCTCCACTTT. The encoded protein is CATNDRFSPLHF.

This clonotype was recorded a few times. J is TRBJ1-6 and V is TRBV7-3, with a tentative D call TRBD1 (5 bases). This CDR3 region has 14 residues. In germline, CDR1 is SGHTA, CDR2 FQGTGA. Trimming cost V 4 bases and J 10 bases, with 14 bases left between them. CDR3 in DNA: TGTGCCAGCAGCTCAACAGGACCGGGCTCACCCCTCCACTTT. This sequence encodes CASSSTGPGSPLHF.

The CDR3 nucleotides are TGTGCCAGCCAAGCCGGATACGAGCAGTACTTC. Translated: CASQAGYEQYF. The chain employs TRBV6-1 and TRBJ2-7; D gene uncertain. The CDR3 totals 11 residues. Looked up from germline, CDR1 is MNHNS and CDR2 is SASEGT. The germline V and J ends were trimmed by 8 bases and 4 bases, with 9 bases remaining between them.

This clonotype was detected a few times. V gene TRBV30 combines with J gene TRBJ1-4; a possible D gene is TRBD1 (5 bases). This CDR3 region has 13 residues. Looked up from germline, CDR1 is GTSNPN and CDR2 is SVGIG (reference sequence). V was cut by 1 base and J by 7 bases, with 10 bases left in between. CDR3 sequence reads: CAWSDGAGEKLFF. For the CDR3, the DNA is TGTGCCTGGAGTGATGGGGCTGGTGAAAAACTGTTTTTT.

The rearrangement uses TRBV5-4 and TRBJ2-7; D remains ambiguous. Trimming stripped 0 bases from V and 8 bases from J, with 6 bases between. Per the germline V gene, CDR1 is SGHNT and CDR2 is YYREEE (reference sequence). The CDR3 totals 11 residues. CDR3 sequence (DNA): TGTGCCAGCAGCTTGGCCCCCCAGCAGTACTTC. Amino acids: CASSLAPQQYF.

This clonotype was counted once. For the CDR3, the DNA is TGCAGCGTTGGACAGGTACAGGGTGGCTACACCTTC. Translating gives CSVGQVQGGYTF. J is TRBJ1-2 and V is TRBV29-1; D is possibly TRBD1 (6 bases). The CDR3 is 12 amino acids. Germline CDR1 and CDR2: SQVTM and ANQGSEA. V lost 4 bases, J lost 7 bases, and 13 bases lay in between. Drawing the rest from reference TRBV29-1 and TRBJ1-2, the complete variable domain is SAVISQKPSRDICQRGTSLTIQCQVDSQVTMMFWYRQQPGQSLTLIATANQGSEATYESGFVIDKFPISRPNLTFSTLTVSNMSPEDSSIYLCSVGQVQGGYTFGSGTRLTVV.

The CDR3 nucleotides are TGTGCCAGCAGTCAGGGAGGAAATCAGCCCCAGCATTTT. This codes for CASSQGGNQPQHF. The chain links TRBV12-3 or TRBV12-4 to TRBJ1-5, with D perhaps TRBD1 (5 bases). The CDR3 extends over 13 amino acids. The V and J ends lost 5 bases and 4 bases respectively, with 9 bases between them.

This clonotype was seen a handful of times. The chain is built from TRBV7-2 and TRBJ2-7; no definite D call. This CDR3 spans 11 amino acids. The germline V gene encodes CDR1 SGHTA and CDR2 FQGNSA. V lost 3 bases and J 6 bases, leaving 6 bases between the germline ends. The CDR3 is CASSLEVEQYF. The DNA for the CDR3 is TGTGCCAGCAGCTTGGAAGTCGAGCAGTACTTC.

The chain uses TRBV2 and TRBJ1-2; possibly TRBD1 for D (6 bases). Between the trimmed V and J ends, which lost 2 bases and 6 bases, there was a span of 19 bases. This CDR3 is 16 amino acids long. In germline, CDR1 is SNHLY, CDR2 FYNNEI. The CDR3 DNA reads TGTGCCAGCAGTGAACAAAAGGGGGGAAGTCGGGATGGCTACACCTTC. It encodes CASSEQKGGSRDGYTF.

The chain joins TRBV29-1 to TRBJ2-7, with D tentatively TRBD2 (7 bases). The CDR3 spans 16 residues. V was shortened by 6 bases and J by 1 base, with 22 bases between the two germline ends. CDR1 is SQVTM, CDR2 ANQGSEA, per germline. This CDR3 is CSVKGLGGGGSYEQYF. CDR3 DNA sequence: TGCAGCGTAAAGGGGTTAGGGGGAGGGGGGTCCTACGAGCAGTACTTC.

This clonotype was detected ten times or more. The chain joins TRBV6-4 to TRBJ2-2; D possibly matches TRBD1 or TRBD2 (5 bases each). This CDR3 is 15 amino acids long. V was shortened by 3 bases and J by 2 bases, with 10 bases between the two germline ends. Per germline, CDR1 MRHNA and CDR2 SNTAGT. The CDR3: CASSEGDGNTGELFF. DNA for the CDR3: TGTGCCAGCAGTGAAGGGGACGGTAACACCGGGGAGCTGTTTTTT.

A word on this clonotype: A read error is likely, as this CDR3 ends without the conserved phenylalanine or tryptophan. J is TRBJ1-6 and V is TRBV20-1; D gene ambiguous. This CDR3 spans 14 amino acids. Germline V lookup: CDR1 DFQATT, CDR2 SNEGSKA (reference sequence). The V gene lost 3 bases and the J gene lost 7 bases, with 13 bases spanning the gap. CDR3 region: CSASGGNENSPLHS. DNA for the CDR3: TGCAGTGCTAGCGGTGGCAACGAGAATTCACCCCTCCACTCT.

The genes are TRBV20-1 and TRBJ1-1, with 7 bases aligning to TRBD1. The germline V gene encodes CDR1 DFQATT and CDR2 SNEGSKA (reference sequence). This CDR3 spans 14 amino acids. The V and J ends lost 6 bases and 0 bases, in that order; junction bases with no gene match: 7. CDR3 sequence: CSATQGTLNTEAFF. CDR3 nucleotides: TGCAGTGCCACACAGGGGACTTTGAACACTGAAGCTTTCTTT.

Remarks on this clonotype: At one boundary the junction diverges from the germline segment, which might be a read error. This sequence joins TRBV10-3 and TRBJ2-7; 7 bases are shared with TRBD1. CDR3 length equals 14 residues. The germline V gene has CDR1 ENHRY and CDR2 SYGVKD. CDR3 sequence reads: CAIRPGQVSHEQYF. CDR3 bases: TGTGCCATCAGGCCTGGACAGGTCTCCCACGAGCAGTACTTC.

This clonotype has just one count. The CDR3 protein is CASSQVGRGKNEQFF. The CDR3 DNA is TGCGCCAGCAGCCAAGTGGGGCGGGGAAAAAATGAGCAGTTCTTC. V usage is TRBV4-1 and J usage is TRBJ2-1; the D gene is possibly TRBD2 (6 bases). Germline lookup yields CDR1 MGHRA and CDR2 YSYEKL. The CDR3 runs 15 residues. Trimming left V 1 base short and J 7 bases short, with 14 bases between.

V and J are TRBV10-3 and TRBJ1-1; 11 positions match TRBD1. Germline CDR1 and CDR2: ENHRY and SYGVKD. The CDR3 totals 16 residues. Trimming removed 7 bases from V and 3 bases from J; junction bases left unmatched: 10. The CDR3 region is CAIKEAGQGGHTEAFF. In nucleotides, the CDR3 is TGTGCCATCAAAGAGGCGGGACAGGGGGGACACACTGAAGCTTTCTTT.

This clonotype was detected many times. This CDR3 reads CASSLTLWNQETQYF. CDR3 in DNA: TGTGCCAGCAGCTTAACGCTTTGGAACCAAGAGACCCAGTACTTC. This chain connects TRBV7-9 to TRBJ2-5; no reliable D call. The CDR3 covers 15 residues. The germline gives CDR1 SEHNR, CDR2 FQNEAQ (reference sequence). Trimming removed 2 bases at V and 0 bases at J, with 10 bases between. The variable domain in full, with the rest retrieved from reference TRBV7-9 and TRBJ2-5, is DTGVSQNPRHKITKRGQNVTFRCDPISEHNRLYWYRQTLGQGPEFLTYFQNEAQLEKSRLLSDRFSAERPKGSFSTLEIQRTEQGDSAMYLCASSLTLWNQETQYFGPGTRLLVL.